This passage covers 15 T cell receptor beta chains from one sample sequenced in a study of shared clonotypes between healthy human individuals. Repertoires were generated with immunoSEQ multiplex PCR, while TCRdb's copy carries only in-frame clones and drops some. Among fewer than 1.8 million clones listed, roughly 98.5% were seen once. Input material: naive CD4+ T cells sorted from blood. Subset reported: CD45RA+ positively selected. These receptors all stem from a man between 25 and 39 years old in good health.

The chain couples TRBV28 to TRBJ1-2, with no clear D. The CDR3 is 11 residues long. With 6 bases removed from V and 10 bases from J, the gap between germline ends came to 12 bases. Per the germline V gene, CDR1 is MDHEN and CDR2 is SYDVKM. This CDR3 is CASSVHVLYTF. CDR3 in DNA: TGTGCCAGCAGCGTCCACGTTCTCTACACCTTC.

The rearrangement uses TRBV5-1 and TRBJ2-1; 7 positions agree with TRBD1. This CDR3 has 19 amino acids. Germline CDR1 SGHRS, CDR2 YFSETQ. V was pared by 0 bases and J by 0 bases, with 12 bases of the junction left unmatched. The CDR3 sequence: CASSLAMGQILSSYNEQFF. CDR3 nucleotides: TGCGCCAGCAGCTTGGCCATGGGACAGATTTTGAGCTCCTACAATGAGCAGTTCTTC.

The chain recombines TRBV14 with TRBJ2-2; 7 bases align to TRBD2. The trim removed 2 bases at V and 5 bases at J, leaving 5 bases unmatched. Germline V gene lookup returns CDR1 SGHDN and CDR2 FVKESK. The CDR3 has 15 amino acids. The chain's CDR3 is CASSQSLAVTGELFF. CDR3 DNA: TGTGCCAGCAGCCAATCTCTAGCGGTTACCGGGGAGCTGTTTTTT.

The chain recombines TRBV12-5 with TRBJ2-1; TRBD1 aligns across 10 bases. The germline V gene encodes CDR1 LGHNT and CDR2 FRNRAP. The length of the CDR3 is 15 residues. The trim removed 5 bases at V and 10 bases at J, leaving 11 bases unmatched. CDR3 amino acids: CASGTAGTGEWEQFF. The CDR3 DNA is TGTGCTAGTGGTACCGCCGGGACAGGGGAATGGGAGCAGTTCTTC.

The chain combines TRBV7-9 with TRBJ2-7, with 8 bases matching TRBD2. The germline gives CDR1 SEHNR, CDR2 FQNEAQ (reference sequence). The CDR3 has 17 residues. V gave up 5 bases and J gave up 3 bases; unmatched junction bases: 15. CDR3 in DNA: TGTGCCAGCAGCCTCGCCCCACGACTAGCGATCTACTACGAGCAGTACTTC. Translation: CASSLAPRLAIYYEQYF.

The V gene is TRBV28, the J gene TRBJ2-7; D is uncertain. CDR3 length: 13 residues. The germline V gene encodes CDR1 MDHEN and CDR2 SYDVKM. V shed 6 bases and J shed 2 bases, with 11 bases lying between them. The CDR3 here is CASSSTVTYEQYF. The CDR3 DNA sequence: TGTGCCAGCAGCTCGACGGTGACCTACGAGCAGTACTTC.

The chain couples TRBV27 to TRBJ2-7; D might be TRBD2 (5 bases). This CDR3 region has 17 residues. Germline V gene data show CDR1 as MNHEY and CDR2 as SMNVEV (reference sequence). V was shortened by 7 bases and J by 7 bases, with 29 bases between the two germline ends. CDR3 DNA: TGTGCCAGCATGGCCCTTTTAGCGCCAGGAACCCCGGGGGAGCAGTACTTC. Amino acid sequence: CASMALLAPGTPGEQYF.

The rearrangement uses TRBV28 and TRBJ1-5; a weak D match, TRBD1 (6 bases). CDR1 and CDR2 from the germline V gene are MDHEN and SYDVKM. Deletions cut 8 bases from V and 6 bases from J, with 14 bases between. The CDR3 sequence is 13 residues long. The CDR3 DNA sequence: TGTGCCAGCCACAACAGGGAGGGTCAGCCCCAGCATTTT. It codes for CASHNREGQPQHF.

The chain links TRBV19 to TRBJ2-5, with 11 positions matching TRBD2. V was clipped by 7 bases and J by 5 bases; unmatched bases: 15. CDR3 length: 17 residues. In germline, CDR1 is LNHDA, CDR2 SQIVND (reference sequence). The DNA for the CDR3 is TGTGCCAGTAAACCTCGGGGTAGCGGGAGGGCCAGGGAGACCCAGTACTTC. Encoded protein: CASKPRGSGRARETQYF.

The chain carries TRBV18 and TRBJ1-1; 7 bases align to TRBD1. Germline lookup yields CDR1 KGHSH and CDR2 LQKENI. The V segment lost 8 bases and the J segment 0 bases; nucleotides outside the gene matches: 6. This CDR3 is built from 14 residues. The CDR3 sequence: CASVTDRMNTEAFF. As DNA, the CDR3 is TGTGCCAGCGTCACGGACAGGATGAACACTGAAGCTTTCTTT.

The V call is TRBV5-1, the J call TRBJ2-3; 10 bases align to TRBD2. Germline assignment: CDR1 SGHRS and CDR2 YFSETQ. CDR3 length equals 15 residues. The ends lost 3 bases at V and 2 bases at J; junction bases unmatched: 3. The CDR3 sequence: CASSSLAGNTDTQYF. The DNA for the CDR3 is TGCGCCAGCAGCTCACTAGCGGGGAACACAGATACGCAGTATTTT. Using reference TRBV5-1 and TRBJ2-3 for the parts outside the CDR3, the full variable domain is KAGVTQTPRYLIKTRGQQVTLSCSPISGHRSVSWYQQTPGQGLQFLFEYFSETQRNKGNFPGRFSGRQFSNSRSEMNVSTLELGDSALYLCASSSLAGNTDTQYFGPGTRLTVL.

V is TRBV28 and J is TRBJ2-2; TRBD2 matches 8 bases. V lost 3 bases and J lost 11; bases outside the gene matches: 11. The CDR3 totals 15 residues. The V gene's germline CDR1 is MDHEN and CDR2 SYDVKM. The CDR3 bases are TGTGCCAGCAGTTTGAATTTTGGCGGGGGGCCAGAGCTGTTTTTT. It translates to CASSLNFGGGPELFF.

Concerning this clone: The same CDR3 arises from other DNA sequences in this sample as well. The chain carries TRBV7-2 and TRBJ2-1; D might be TRBD1 (5 bases). The V end was cut by 5 bases, the J end by 2 bases, with 7 bases between. Germline CDR1 is SGHTA and CDR2 is FQGNSA. The CDR3 contains 13 residues. DNA of the CDR3: TGTGCCAGCAGCCAGGGAACCTACAATGAGCAGTTCTTC. It encodes CASSQGTYNEQFF. The entire variable domain, with the rest obtained from reference TRBV7-2 and TRBJ2-1, is as follows: GAGVSQSPSNKVTEKGKDVELRCDPISGHTALYWYRQSLGQGLEFLIYFQGNSAPDKSGLPSDRFSAERTGGSVSTLTIQRTQQEDSAVYLCASSQGTYNEQFFGPGTRLTVL.

This chain uses TRBV5-1 with TRBJ2-2; the D is unclear. CDR1 is SGHRS, CDR2 YFSETQ, per germline. CDR3 length equals 14 residues. With 4 bases removed from V and 6 bases from J, the gap between germline ends came to 13 bases. The CDR3 nucleotides are TGCGCCAGCAGCCTATTAGAATCCCCCGGGGAGCTGTTTTTT. It yields the protein CASSLLESPGELFF.

CDR3 coding DNA: TGTGCCAGCAAGGACAGGTCCTACAATGAGCAGTTCTTC. It codes for CASKDRSYNEQFF. The chain carries TRBV19 and TRBJ2-1; 7 bases align to TRBD1. Germline V CDR1 and CDR2: LNHDA, SQIVND (reference sequence). The CDR3 loop spans 13 amino acids. With V trimmed by 9 bases and J by 1 base, 3 bases remained unmatched.